This entry features one T cell receptor (beta chain) sequence. The table lists this clonotype with many counts. Its antigen remains unidentified. This may be a read error: a much more frequent sequence differs by one nucleotide. This sample was taken from a study of regulatory T cells in long-lasting Graves disease (dated by TCRdb to 2020 to 2023). Context from the whole study: Patients with newly diagnosed Graves' disease had been on antithyroid drugs for under 3 months. Patients with persistent Graves' disease were compared with patients with newly diagnosed Graves' disease using TCR sequencing and RNA sequencing of peripheral blood. A total of about 33 samples underwent TCR sequencing: around 13 from persistent and around 20 from newly diagnosed Graves' disease patients. The study took place in China and was registered as a clinical trial.

The CDR3 runs 14 residues from the cysteine to the phenylalanine. Of all the DNA, just the CDR3 is kept, 42 bases in frame from base 1. Deletion took 0 bases off V and 7 bases off J, with a span of 7 bases between the germline ends. The germline V gene provides CDR1 MNHEY and CDR2 SVGAGI. This specimen's time point label, interpreted: newly diagnosed GD, antithyroid drugs for less than 3 months. For both TCR sequencing and RNA sequencing, RNA was extracted from PBMCs in TRIzol. The diagnosis of Graves' disease was made according to American Thyroid Association guidelines. Patients were recruited from an endocrinology department in Xi'an, China. From each patient, about 9.7 milliliters of peripheral blood was collected into an EDTA anticoagulant tube. Ficoll Paque Plus density gradient separation was used to isolate PBMCs, and no further T cell sorting was done. An Agilent 2100 Bioanalyzer and agarose gel were used to check RNA quality, and a NanoDrop 2000 was used to measure RNA concentration.

The library was prepared using multiplex PCR. The sequencer listed for this sample is Illumina HiSeq 4000. CDR3 regions were amplified by Arm-PCR with iRepertoire HTBI primers to construct TCR beta libraries. Before sequencing, the PCR products went through gel purification. The study's processing was this. A total of 62 TRBV and about 13 TRBJ segments were identified across samples and were used for gene usage analysis of CDR3 amino acid clonotypes. Filtered high-quality paired reads were merged into contigs using COPE and FqMerger. BLAST was used to align contigs to IMGT TRBV, TRBD and TRBJ reference genes, with CDR3 defined following IMGT. Highly expanded clones were defined as clonotypes with a frequency above 0.1%. Repertoire diversity was measured by Shannon entropy, and V-J evenness by the Gini coefficient. Public clonotypes were defined as clonotypes shared by more than one individual. The raw public data were reprocessed by TCRdb itself: fastp quality trimming at Q25, MiXCR clonotype calling, in-frame beta chains only. Rows are combined by CDR3 protein, so each entry shows the most common genes and DNA. The authors' filters were not applied to this entry. The sample records hundreds of thousands of distinct CDR3 sequences, approximately 13% of which are singletons. The top ten clonotypes cover roughly a tenth of the sample.

Summary of the overall study and its limitations: Sequencing and analysis were restricted to the TCR beta chain. TRBV28, TRBJ1-2 and TRBJ2-5 were preferentially used in persistent disease, while TRBV20-1 and TRBJ2-1 were favored in newly diagnosed disease. Compared with newly diagnosed patients, persistent Graves' disease patients had lower TCR Shannon entropy and fewer highly expanded clones, which suggests clonal expansion. Only peripheral blood was studied, because thyroid tissue, the primary lesion, was inaccessible. The authors acknowledged the small sample size as a limitation that may reduce accuracy. Persistent patients shared more public clonotypes among themselves (more than 2,500) than newly diagnosed patients did (approximately 870).

Another study also made use of these data, one on T cells in Graves' hyperthyroidism and ophthalmopathy. The second source states: Graves' hyperthyroidism was defined as stable when no progression to ophthalmopathy occurred over 18 months of follow-up. The hyperthyroidism patients were between 18 and 65 years old and newly diagnosed, with a disease duration of less than 2 months. Patients with uncontrolled infections, other autoimmune diseases, pregnancy or lactation were excluded. Diagnoses were established on the basis of clinical symptoms, serum thyroxine and TRAb, thyroid ultrasound, and orbital computed tomography. A first-round RT-PCR of the TCR CDR3 used the HTBI primer set with the Qiagen OneStep RT-PCR kit. Most expanded thyroid clonotypes (frequency above 0.001) were also found in blood, which suggests that blood repertoires may mirror thyroid immune responses. A model built on a 13 V-J signature distinguished ophthalmopathy from stable hyperthyroidism, reaching about 88% sensitivity and around 82% specificity in cross-validation and 80%/75% in testing. In validation, the model predicted progression to ophthalmopathy with 55% to 71% sensitivity and less than 75% specificity, a median of about six months before onset. To identify distinguishing TCR V-J signatures, a discovery cohort of around 100 patients was used, comprising some 45 with Graves' ophthalmopathy and some 57 with stable Graves' hyperthyroidism. Prospective prediction of ophthalmopathy was tested in an independent validation cohort consisting of about 20 hyperthyroidism patients and approximately 16 patients who later progressed to ophthalmopathy. The approximately 90 discovery patients were divided at random into training and test sets in a 7:3 ratio. The study also compared thyroid tissue and blood T-cell repertoires from 5 to 7 Graves' hyperthyroidism patients. Once sampling was done, hyperthyroidism patients were given methimazole at a starting dose of 30 mg daily, whereas ophthalmopathy patients were given high-dose intravenous methylprednisolone. Libraries were constructed in a second round of multiplex PCR, after which size selection and purification were carried out. Libraries were sequenced paired-end with 100 bp reads on an Illumina HiSeq2000. SOAPnuke was used to process the raw data, removing reads that contained adapters or uncalled bases, had a mean Phred below 15, or lacked an exact match to the constant primer or identifier. COPE v1.2.5 was used to merge high-quality paired reads, and clonotypes were defined as unique nucleotide sequences. MiTCR v1.1 was used to align clonotypes to the IMGT TRBV, TRBD and TRBJ reference segments. Analysis was restricted to V-J combinations with a frequency above 0.0001, which covered approximately 99% of repertoires. The TCS score was defined as F50 (clonal expansion) divided by E x V (chaos), with BLOSUM62-based TCRdist calculated between CDR3 peptides within each V-J. Welch's t-statistics and random forest reduced roughly 500 V-J features to around 14, which were used in a naive Bayes classifier (R e1071). No statistical method was used to fix the sample size in advance, and group allocation was not hidden from the investigators. The paper describes TCR Vbeta CDR3 sequencing of 135 peripheral blood samples, made up of fewer than 50 ophthalmopathy patients, 70 to 75 hyperthyroidism patients and approximately 17 progressor patients.

The sequence is built from TRBV6-5 and TRBJ1-6; 5 matching bases give a weak D call of TRBD1. The sample was peripheral blood mononuclear cells (PBMCs), taken at new diagnosis, from a patient treated with antithyroid drugs. The receptor was derived from a man aged 25 to 40 with Graves disease. Donor details come from another sample of the same person, matched by shared clones. The nucleotide sequence is TGTGCCAGCAGTTACTCATGGGGCAATTCACCCCTCCACTTT. It is translated as CASSYSWGNSPLHF.